This TCR beta chain was profiled in a study of chemoradiotherapy in HPV16-positive cancers. Study results and caveats: Candidate HPV-specific clones and E7-related TCR motifs grew in tumor during treatment.

Sequenced by immunoSEQ multiplex PCR; TCRdb stores in-frame clones only, minus some. The sample consists of about 68,000 clones, around nine tenths of them appearing once. Germline V gene lookup returns CDR1 SGHTA and CDR2 FQGNSA. V trimming: 5 bases; J trimming: 7 bases; junction bases outside the gene matches: 5. The CDR3 is 16 residues long. This clone turned up a few times. The antigen remains unidentified. The sequence derives from a human donor with HPV-associated anogenital cancer. The sequencing here drew on blood, taken from a patient who underwent chemoradiotherapy. V gene TRBV7-2 combines with J gene TRBJ2-1; 16 bases line up with TRBD2. The CDR3 nucleotides read TGTGCCAGCAGCCCCCCGGGACTAGCGGGAGGGAATGAGCAGTTCTTC. Its protein product is CASSPPGLAGGNEQFF.